A selection of T cell receptor beta chains follows, all from one sample in a study of response to subunit inactivated influenza vaccine. TCRdb reanalysed the RT-PCR reads using MiXCR and keeps one entry per CDR3 protein. The sample lists some 500,000 distinct CDR3 sequences; 25% were seen once. Here the sequenced sample was CD4+ T cells sorted from PBMCs, taken 4 to 6 days after vaccination. These receptor sequences come from a man between 50 and 59 years old who received an inactivated influenza vaccine. The CDR3 runs from the conserved cysteine through the conserved F or W. D genes are given only for firm matches. Rows may omit the clone size; those that give it use once, few, many or a size class.

few,TRBJ2-2,-,14,TRBV24-1,CATRDSSNTGELFF,TGTGCCACCAGAGACAGTTCGAACACCGGGGAGCTGTTTTTT
-,TRBJ1-4,-,14,TRBV18,CASSPSGAQEKLFF,TGTGCCAGCTCACCATCCGGGGCACAGGAAAAACTGTTTTTT
many,TRBJ2-7,TRBD1,13,TRBV5-1,CASSTGTAYEQYF,TGCGCCAGCAGCACAGGGACAGCCTACGAGCAGTACTTC
-,TRBJ2-1,-,13,TRBV5-1,CASSLSLFDEQFF,TGCGCCAGCAGCTTGTCCCTATTCGATGAGCAGTTCTTC
-,TRBJ2-5,-,13,TRBV20-1,CSAPGDTQETQYF,TGCAGTGCTCCGGGGGACACCCAAGAGACCCAGTACTTC
-,TRBJ2-7,-,13,TRBV20-1,CSARDLENGEQYF,TGCAGTGCTAGAGATTTGGAGAACGGCGAGCAGTACTTC
-,TRBJ1-1,-,14,TRBV3-1,CASSLKTGNTEAFF,TGTGCCAGCAGCCTCAAAACGGGGAACACTGAAGCTTTCTTT
-,TRBJ2-2,-,17,TRBV6-5,CASSYSGHSSGTGELFF,TGTGCCAGCAGTTACTCGGGGCACTCCTCGGGAACCGGGGAGCTGTTTTTT
few,TRBJ2-1,-,14,TRBV19,CASRAQGSYNEQFF,TGTGCCAGTAGAGCTCAGGGTTCCTACAATGAGCAGTTCTTC
-,TRBJ2-3,TRBD2,15,TRBV20-1,CSARVAGGPPNTQYF,TGCAGTGCTAGAGTGGCGGGGGGCCCCCCCAATACGCAGTATTTT
few,TRBJ1-2,TRBD1,13,TRBV6-2/TRBV6-3,CASSKTGSYGYTF,TGTGCCAGCAGCAAGACAGGGAGCTATGGCTACACCTTC
few,TRBJ2-1,TRBD1,15,TRBV11-2,CASSSGQGWNNEQFF,TGTGCCAGCAGCTCAGGACAGGGTTGGAACAATGAGCAGTTCTTC
many,TRBJ1-1,-,15,TRBV6-1,CASSPRERVNTEAFF,TGTGCCAGCAGTCCCAGGGAACGGGTGAACACTGAAGCTTTCTTT
few,TRBJ2-3,-,15,TRBV4-3,CASSPERVMTDTQYF,TGCGCCAGCAGCCCTGAGAGGGTAATGACAGATACGCAGTATTTT
-,TRBJ2-2,TRBD1,15,TRBV6-5,CASSYEGAHTGELFF,TGTGCCAGCAGTTATGAGGGGGCACACACCGGGGAGCTGTTTTTT
-,TRBJ2-7,TRBD1,14,TRBV5-1,CASSVRQGTAEQYF,TGCGCCAGCAGCGTACGACAGGGTACGGCCGAGCAGTACTTC
few,TRBJ2-2,-,16,TRBV7-2,CASTLRASRGAGELFF,TGTGCCAGCACCCTCCGGGCAAGCAGAGGGGCCGGGGAGCTGTTTTTT
-,TRBJ2-7,TRBD2,15,TRBV20-1,CAGGTSGSGPYEQYF,TGCGCTGGGGGGACTAGCGGGAGTGGGCCCTACGAGCAGTACTTC
few,TRBJ2-1,-,14,TRBV6-1,CASSPAGSIREQFF,TGTGCCAGCAGTCCGGCGGGATCGATTAGAGAGCAGTTCTTC
-,TRBJ1-3,-,15,TRBV5-5,CASSLAPSSGNTIYF,TGTGCCAGCAGCTTAGCCCCATCCTCTGGAAACACCATATATTTT
many,TRBJ1-2,-,11,TRBV12-3/TRBV12-4,CASSFGYGYTF,TGTGCCAGCAGTTTCGGCTATGGCTACACCTTC
few,TRBJ2-7,-,13,TRBV6-1,CASRPVGIGEQYF,TGTGCCAGCCGACCCGTGGGTATCGGCGAGCAGTACTTC
few,TRBJ2-1,TRBD1,16,TRBV7-7,CASSQRQGSTYNEQFF,TGTGCTAGCAGCCAAAGACAGGGGTCCACCTACAATGAGCAGTTCTTC
many,TRBJ1-6,-,15,TRBV20-1,CSARNLQYSNSPLHF,TGCAGTGCTAGGAATCTACAGTATAGTAATTCACCCCTCCACTTT
-,TRBJ2-5,-,11,TRBV7-8,CASSLGLLQNF,TGTGCCAGCAGCTTAGGTCTCCTCCAAAACTTC
few,TRBJ2-5,-,13,TRBV7-2,CASSRGWEETQYF,TGTGCCAGCAGCCGTGGGTGGGAAGAGACCCAGTACTTC
few,TRBJ2-1,-,12,TRBV18,CASSRGPPEQFF,TGTGCCAGCTCACGTGGACCCCCTGAGCAGTTCTTC